This T cell receptor (beta chain) comes out of a study of PD-L1 blockade in urothelial cancer. Sequencing was performed with immunoSEQ multiplex PCR; in TCRdb, only in-frame clones are kept and a portion is missing. The data show around 100,000 clones, roughly 84% seen once. The length of the CDR3 is 13 residues. Per germline, CDR1 KGHSH and CDR2 LQKENI. Trimming pared 0 bases from V and 3 bases from J, leaving 6 bases between. Time point described: pretreatment peripheral blood. V is TRBV18 and J is TRBJ2-7; perhaps TRBD2 as D (6 bases). This TCR came from a man between 60 and 70 years old with urothelial cancer. Source: PBMCs, taken around atezolizumab (anti-PD-L1) treatment. The CDR3 coding sequence is TGTGCCAGCTCACCACCGGGACTCTACGAGCAGTACTTC. Amino acids: CASSPPGLYEQYF.